The sequence of this T cell receptor (beta chain) was determined in a study of shared clonotypes between healthy human individuals (TCRdb year 2020). With respect to the entire study: A couple of women and three men aged 18 to 49 years were included in the cohort. To estimate repertoire size and how much clonotype sharing occurs between individuals, the study deeply sequenced the blood TCR repertoires of about five healthy adults. Per donor, three plates each were used for CD4 naive and CD4 memory, two for CD8 naive, and one for CD8 memory. Each donor's leukapheresis produced roughly between about 0.85 and 10 billion PBMCs. To increase sequencing depth and limit assay-specific biases, different laboratories used diverse techniques to prepare libraries and sequence TCR repertoires.

V is pruned by 3 bases and J by 5 bases, leaving 7 bases of the junction without a gene match. The CDR3 sequence holds 15 residues, the cysteine and phenylalanine included. This entry keeps only the CDR3 DNA: 45 bases, framed from base 1. CDR1 and CDR2 are read off the germline V gene (reference sequence) as LNHDA and SQIVND. Concerning this clone: This clone's antigen is unknown. The input lacks base qualities; no much larger clone sits a single base away.

Study-wide findings and limitations: Clonotypes shared by all four sorted-subset donors showed higher generation probabilities than non-shared clonotypes. Across a few donors, approximately 4.9% of naive CD4, roughly 3.8% of naive CD8, around 2.1% of memory CD4, and about 0.4% of memory CD8 clonotypes were shared. Pairwise subsampling indicated that sequencing depth was expected to affect the degree of clonotype sharing among donors. Estimated clonotype richness was generally larger for naive than for memory subsets. Sampling was restricted to blood, and TCR repertoires in tissues likely differ from the TCR repertoires found in blood. Even with the large sequencing depth, rarefaction of the sorted-subset datasets indicated that sequencing was incomplete. The small number of donors limited the genetic and exposure-history diversity represented.

Using the deep immunoSEQ assay, TCR CDR3 regions were amplified from genomic DNA by multiplex PCR. Genomic DNA extracted from each cell subset was distributed evenly over all wells of several immunoSEQ 96-well plates, and each plate served as one replicate. For sorted subsets, approximately 200 ng of genomic DNA, equivalent to some 30,000 T cell genomes, went into each replicate PCR. Purified libraries were measured with a Qubit 3.0 fluorometer, size-checked on a Bioanalyzer 2100, and measured again with the KAPA Library Quantification kit. Every immunoSEQ 96-well plate was sequenced on a separate single-read 150-cycle Illumina NextSeq 550 flow cell. The authors processed their data as follows. Because only junctional sequences without quality scores were contained in the immunoSEQ output, filtering matching that applied to full-length reads could not be performed. To assign V/J genes and CDR3, sequences were annotated using PyIR, a Python wrapper for IgBLAST v1.9, with IMGT germline references. Reads were filtered out if the reads had weak V/J assignments (E-value above 1e-6), no CDR3, stop codons, out-of-frame junctions, or ambiguous translated residues. V3J clonotypes were defined by identical inferred V gene, J gene, and CDR3 amino acid sequence. To compute the percentage overlap between repertoires, the number of shared unique clonotypes was divided by the size of the smaller repertoire. Three approaches were used to assess repertoire richness: RTK rarefaction, the Chao1 estimator, and Recon v2.1 estimates of unobserved clonotypes. Generation probabilities for all TCRbeta clonotypes obtained by the gDNA method from a handful of donors were computed using OLGA. Held by TCRdb, this immuneACCESS table contains in-frame sequences only and omits some clones. Under half of the omission traces to an unresolved V gene where checked; the cause of the rest is unknown. V and J calls and clone size come straight from that table; D and trimming were deduced from the DNA. This sample comprises about 770,000 clones, around 77% of them detected only once. In total, the top ten clones hold approximately 1.8% of the sample.

The donors were healthy, HIV-negative adults who had no recently reported acute infections or vaccinations. All donors were Caucasian adults living in Nashville, Tennessee, USA. CD4+ T cells were enriched by magnetic negative selection; naive cells were then positively selected on CD45RA, and the negative fraction formed the memory subset. Blood was obtained by leukapheresis, after which PBMCs were separated by Ficoll-Histopaque density gradient centrifugation and cryopreserved in liquid nitrogen vapor phase. Analytical flow cytometry was used to check the purity and quantity of each magnetically sorted T cell population. Genomic DNA was isolated from each sorted fraction and quantified by UV absorbance on a Nanodrop 2000c.

The V and J segments used are TRBV19 and TRBJ2-5, with 9 junctional bases fitting TRBD2. This TCR derives from a woman under 40 in good health. Sequencing used memory CD4+ T cells sorted from blood. The label giving this sample's cell subset or site can be read as: CD45RA-negative fraction. This receptor carries the CDR3 CASSIPLAGSETQYF. The sequence in DNA is TGTGCCAGTAGTATCCCCCTAGCGGGGTCGGAGACCCAGTACTTC.